This T cell receptor beta chain was obtained from a study of shared clonotypes between healthy human individuals. V lost 4 bases and J lost 7, with 8 bases in between. The germline V gene has CDR1 SGHVS and CDR2 FQNEAQ. The CDR3 runs 12 residues. It was into CD45RA+ naive and CD45RA-negative memory subsets that the CD4+ cells were split. The method was immunoSEQ multiplex PCR; TCRdb's version includes in-frame clones alone and lacks a portion of them. Here the sample spans about 2.4 million clones, 93% being singletons. The TCR comes from a young man in good health. Some clones in this sample may be carry-over from other donors' samples. This rearrangement joins TRBV7-8 to TRBJ1-5, with D hard to call. The sequenced material came from naive CD4+ T cells from PBMCs. As for subset: CD45RA+ positively selected. CDR3: CASSSQVQPQHF. Written as DNA, the CDR3 is TGTGCCAGCAGCTCTCAGGTGCAGCCCCAGCATTTT.